Shown below are 25 T cell receptor beta chains from a single sample sequenced in a study of CD4 T cells in relation to SARS-CoV-2 and coronaviruses. Before the COVID-19 pandemic, during about 2011-2019, CD4+ T cells were taken from unexposed donors. After approximately 10 days of culture, CD4+ T cells were isolated. These receptors have no identified antigens. Measured with immunoSEQ multiplex PCR; TCRdb has only the in-frame clones, and not every one. Here the sample spans roughly 10,000 clones, about 81% being singletons. The sample consisted of CD4+ T cells from PBMCs, cultured in vitro. The receptors derive from a human donor in good health.

The chain has TRBV7-2 and TRBJ2-1; a weak D match, TRBD2 (5 bases). Trimming took off 3 bases at V and 0 bases at J, with 9 bases between the two ends. CDR1 is SGHTA and CDR2 is FQGNSA in the germline V gene. This CDR3 has 15 residues. The CDR3 nucleotides are TGTGCCAGCAGCTTGCAGACTATCTCCTACAATGAGCAGTTCTTC. Translating gives CASSLQTISYNEQFF.

A word on this clone: The junction departs from germline at one end; a sequencing error may be responsible. This sequence joins TRBV7-7 and TRBJ2-7; unclear D gene. CDR3 size: 15 residues. Germline V gene lookup returns CDR1 SSHAT and CDR2 FNYEAQ (reference sequence). The CDR3 coding sequence is TGTGCTAGCAGCCCTCACCTGGCGAGCTCCTACGAGCAGTACTTC. Translating it yields CASSPHLASSYEQYF. The variable domain in full, completed from reference TRBV7-7 and TRBJ2-7, reads GAGVSQSPRYKVTKRGQDVTLRCDPISSHATLYWYQQALGQGPEFLTYFNYEAQPDKSGLPSDRFSAERPEGSISTLTIQRTEQRDSAMYRCASSPHLASSYEQYFGPGTRLTVT.

This chain links TRBV7-2 with TRBJ2-3, with 15 bases matching TRBD2. Germline CDR1 is SGHTA and CDR2 is FQGNSA. The CDR3 runs 17 residues. V lost 3 bases and J lost 9; bases outside the gene matches: 10. Here the CDR3 DNA reads TGTGCCAGCAGCTTCCCTGGACTAGCGGGGGGGCTGTGGACGCAGTATTTT. The encoded protein is CASSFPGLAGGLWTQYF.

The rearrangement uses TRBV6-1 and TRBJ2-5; D possibly uses TRBD1 or TRBD2 (5 bases each). CDR1 is MNHNS and CDR2 is SASEGT in the germline V gene. V was pared by 3 bases and J by 3 bases, with 11 bases between. The CDR3 has 14 amino acids. The CDR3 protein is CASSDTGREETQYF. The CDR3 DNA sequence: TGTGCCAGCAGTGACACGGGACGGGAAGAGACCCAGTACTTC.

This chain links TRBV4-3 with TRBJ1-4; a weak D match, TRBD1 (6 bases). The CDR3 sequence is 15 residues long. The V gene's germline CDR1 is LGHNA and CDR2 YSLEER. Trimming shortened V by 3 bases and J by 7 bases, and 15 bases separated the two germline ends. Here the CDR3 DNA reads TGCGCCAGCAGCCAGCTAACAGGGAACGGTGAAAAACTGTTTTTT. Protein sequence: CASSQLTGNGEKLFF.

The chain recombines TRBV7-2 with TRBJ1-1; possibly TRBD1 for D (5 bases). The CDR3 is 15 residues long. V gave up 1 base and J gave up 0 bases, with 9 bases separating them. Germline V lookup: CDR1 SGHTA, CDR2 FQGNSA. The CDR3 coding sequence is TGTGCCAGCAGCTTAGTCGCAGGGCTGAACACTGAAGCTTTCTTT. It is translated as CASSLVAGLNTEAFF.

The chain links TRBV11-2 to TRBJ1-2, with 9 bases fitting TRBD1. The germline CDR1 and CDR2 sequences are SGHAT and FQNNGV. This CDR3 region has 16 residues. V trimming: 5 bases; J trimming: 6 bases; junction bases outside the gene matches: 13. The CDR3 DNA reads as TGTGCCAGCAGCATTCAACCGGGACAGGGTTTGGATGGCTACACCTTC. It is translated as CASSIQPGQGLDGYTF.

This chain uses TRBV5-1 with TRBJ2-6, with D perhaps TRBD1 (5 bases). Trimming pared 3 bases from V and 2 bases from J, leaving 9 bases between. The CDR3 sequence is 15 residues long. In germline, CDR1 is SGHRS, CDR2 YFSETQ. The CDR3 protein is CASSSTVPGANVLTF. The CDR3 DNA is TGCGCCAGCAGCTCGACAGTTCCTGGGGCCAACGTCCTGACTTTC.

This chain connects TRBV5-1 to TRBJ2-5; D may be TRBD2 (6 bases). This CDR3 comprises 14 residues. Germline V gene data show CDR1 as SGHRS and CDR2 as YFSETQ. Deletions cut 4 bases from V and 5 bases from J, with 15 bases between. CDR3 DNA sequence: TGCGCCAGCAGCCCGGGACTCCTCGGGGAGACCCAGTACTTC. It encodes CASSPGLLGETQYF.

CDR3 sequence reads: CASSYSTSGGPNEQFF. In DNA, the CDR3 is TGTGCCAGCAGTTACTCGACTAGCGGGGGACCCAATGAGCAGTTCTTC. The chain couples TRBV6-6 to TRBJ2-1, with 12 bases lining up with TRBD2. Germline V gene sequence: CDR1 MNHNY, CDR2 SVGAGI (reference sequence). Trimming cost V 0 bases and J 6 bases; bases outside gene matches: 3. CDR3 length: 16 amino acids.

The rearrangement joins TRBV6-2 or TRBV6-3 to TRBJ1-1; D possibly corresponds to TRBD1 (5 bases). CDR3 length: 15 amino acids. In germline, CDR1 is MNHEY, CDR2 SVGEGT. V was clipped by 6 bases and J by 4 bases, with 18 bases between them. The CDR3 DNA sequence: TGTGCCAGCAGCCCACCCCGCGCGGGACCCACTGAAGCTTTCTTT. It encodes CASSPPRAGPTEAFF.

CDR3 amino acids: CASSVTPREGNTEAFF. The CDR3 DNA sequence: TGTGCCAGCAGTGTCACACCCAGGGAGGGGAACACTGAAGCTTTCTTT. The genes are TRBV6-1 and TRBJ1-1; a possible D gene is TRBD1 (5 bases). Trimming took 4 bases from V and 1 from J, leaving 16 bases between them. Germline V gives CDR1 MNHNS, CDR2 SASEGT. The CDR3 sequence is 16 residues long.

V gene TRBV11-1 combines with J gene TRBJ2-5, with D perhaps given as TRBD1 or TRBD2 (5 bases each). CDR1 and CDR2 (germline): SGHAT, FQDESV (reference sequence). This CDR3 spans 14 amino acids. V lost 5 bases, J lost 9 bases, and 19 bases lay in between. CDR3 DNA sequence: TGTGCCAGCAGCCAGGACGCGTCCCTGGGGGCCCAGTACTTC. It codes for CASSQDASLGAQYF. Full variable domain (remainder filled in from reference TRBV11-1 and TRBJ2-5): EAEVAQSPRYKITEKSQAVAFWCDPISGHATLYWYRQILGQGPELLVQFQDESVVDDSQLPKDRFSAERLKGVDSTLKIQPAELGDSAMYLCASSQDASLGAQYFGPGTRLLVL.

This clone is a singleton in its sample. This chain connects TRBV11-2 to TRBJ2-1; D not resolved. Trimming took 4 bases from V and 15 from J, leaving 16 bases between them. From germline, CDR1 is SGHAT and CDR2 FQNNGV. CDR3 length: 12 amino acids. The CDR3 here is CASSSTLVVPFF. CDR3 in DNA: TGTGCCAGCAGCTCCACTTTGGTTGTTCCGTTCTTC. Full variable domain (missing parts from reference TRBV11-2 and TRBJ2-1): EAGVAQSPRYKIIEKRQSVAFWCNPISGHATLYWYQQILGQGPKLLIQFQNNGVVDDSQLPKDRFSAERLKGVDSTLKIQPAKLEDSAVYLCASSSTLVVPFFGPGTRLTVL.

Here the CDR3 reads CSASPPSPETQYF. The CDR3 DNA sequence: TGCAGTGCTAGTCCTCCCAGCCCAGAGACCCAGTACTTC. The rearrangement links TRBV20-1 to TRBJ2-5; D ambiguous. Trimming removed 3 bases at V and 4 bases at J, with 12 bases between. Germline CDR1 DFQATT, CDR2 SNEGSKA (reference sequence). CDR3 length equals 13 residues.

This clone has just one count. V gene TRBV19 combines with J gene TRBJ2-1; 8 nucleotides agree with TRBD2. V dropped 4 bases and J dropped 3; count of bases not matched to a gene: 5. Germline values: CDR1 LNHDA, CDR2 SQIVND (reference sequence). This CDR3 contains 15 residues. The CDR3 DNA reads TGTGCCAGTAGTAGTCAGCGGGGGAGCTACAATGAGCAGTTCTTC. This translates into CASSSQRGSYNEQFF.

This clone has a single count. The V call is TRBV5-1, the J call TRBJ2-7, with a possible D match to TRBD1 (6 bases). V was pared by 9 bases and J by 0 bases, with 16 bases between. The CDR3 has 14 amino acids. Per the germline V gene, CDR1 is SGHRS and CDR2 is YFSETQ. The CDR3 spells CATSGDINSYEQYF. DNA of the CDR3: TGCGCCACCAGTGGGGACATTAACTCCTACGAGCAGTACTTC.

This clone was found a few times. The rearrangement joins TRBV18 to TRBJ1-2; 7 bases are a match to TRBD1. The junction had 11 bases not matched to a gene; V was cut back by 3 bases and J by 1 base. This CDR3 is built from 17 residues. Germline assignment: CDR1 KGHSH and CDR2 LQKENI. In DNA, the CDR3 is TGTGCCAGCTCACCGATGCGACAGGGCGGGCTTAACTATGGCTACACCTTC. This sequence encodes CASSPMRQGGLNYGYTF.

CDR3 protein: CASSTPGELRVGANVLTF. DNA for the CDR3: TGTGCCAGTAGTACACCGGGGGAGCTAAGGGTTGGGGCCAACGTCCTGACTTTC. V gene TRBV19 combines with J gene TRBJ2-6, with a possible D match to TRBD2 (6 bases). Germline CDR1 is LNHDA and CDR2 is SQIVND (reference sequence). V was cut by 4 bases and J by 3 bases, with 19 bases left in between. The CDR3 contains 18 residues.

CDR3 protein: CASSFGGRYTNEKLFF. The CDR3 region has the DNA TGTGCCAGCAGCTTTGGAGGGCGGTACACTAATGAAAAACTGTTTTTT. V usage is TRBV5-6 and J usage is TRBJ1-4; D unresolved. This CDR3 comprises 16 residues. Germline loops: CDR1 SGHDT, CDR2 YYEEEE. Trimming stripped 2 bases from V and 2 bases from J, with 13 bases between.

The CDR3 loop is CASSVGVGPTDTQYF. The CDR3 DNA reads TGTGCCAGCAGCGTAGGAGTAGGGCCCACAGATACGCAGTATTTT. This sequence joins TRBV9 and TRBJ2-3; D is unresolved. Germline CDR1 reads SGDLS; CDR2 reads YYNGEE. The V and J ends lost 0 bases and 2 bases respectively, with 10 bases between them. This CDR3 is 15 amino acids long.

Details on this clone: One junction end disagrees with the germline gene, perhaps due to a read error. This chain joins TRBV2 and TRBJ2-7; D gene uncertain. The V gene's germline CDR1 is SNHLY and CDR2 FYNNEI. This CDR3 is 10 amino acids long. Written as DNA, the CDR3 is TGTGCCAGCAGTGAATATTCCCCGACCTTC. Protein sequence: CASSEYSPTF.

The V gene is TRBV28, the J gene TRBJ2-3; D is possibly TRBD1 (7 bases). This CDR3 contains 14 residues. Trimming took off 10 bases at V and 3 bases at J, with 17 bases between the two ends. The V gene's germline CDR1 is MDHEN and CDR2 SYDVKM. CDR3 in amino acids: CANQGGGLTDTQYF. The CDR3, as DNA: TGTGCCAACCAGGGGGGCGGGTTGACAGATACGCAGTATTTT.

This chain joins TRBV9 and TRBJ2-5; TRBD1 is a possible D gene (6 bases). V lost 3 bases and J 3 bases, leaving 15 bases between the germline ends. The V gene's germline CDR1 is SGDLS and CDR2 YYNGEE. This CDR3 spans 15 amino acids. This CDR3 reads CASSAIRGDEETQYF. In DNA form, the CDR3 reads TGTGCCAGCAGCGCCATCAGGGGAGACGAAGAGACCCAGTACTTC.

The chain couples TRBV7-2 to TRBJ2-3; 8 bases agree with TRBD2. The V gene end was trimmed by 1 base and the J gene end by 1 base; junction bases not matched to a gene: 4. The CDR3 spans 16 residues. The germline V gene encodes CDR1 SGHTA and CDR2 FQGNSA. The CDR3 region is CASSLGGLGGTDTQYF. CDR3 sequence (DNA): TGTGCCAGCAGCTTAGGGGGACTAGGCGGCACAGATACGCAGTATTTT.